A selection of T cell receptor beta chains follows, all from one sample in a study of shared clonotypes between healthy human individuals. This table comes from immunoSEQ multiplex PCR, and its TCRdb copy is limited to in-frame clones, with some not included. Of 2 million to 3 million clones listed, more than 90% are singletons. Sequencing was carried out using naive CD4+ T cells sorted from blood. Receptors originate from a man aged 18-30 years in good health. Both conserved end residues are part of each CDR3. A D gene is named only where the DNA matches it firmly. The size of a clone is reported for some rows only, either as once, few or many, or as a class for expanded clones.

d_gene,v_gene,abundance,j_gene,CDR3nt,CDR3aa
-,TRBV5-6,-,TRBJ1-2,TGTGCCAGCAGCTTGGGGGGCGCATATGGCTACACCTTC,CASSLGGAYGYTF
-,TRBV5-1,-,TRBJ2-3,TGCGCCAGCAGCTTTAACCGCGGATCTAGCACAGATACGCAGTATTTT,CASSFNRGSSTDTQYF
-,TRBV19,few,TRBJ1-5,TGTGCCAGTAGTATAGATATAGGACAGCCCCAGCATTTT,CASSIDIGQPQHF
-,TRBV6-1,-,TRBJ2-7,TGTGCCAGCAGTGGGACAGCAGGGGGATTGGAGGGGTCCTACGAGCAGTACTTC,CASSGTAGGLEGSYEQYF
TRBD2,TRBV5-1,-,TRBJ2-2,TGCGCCAGCAGCCTACCTCTAGCGGGAGGAAACACCGGGGAGCTGTTTTTT,CASSLPLAGGNTGELFF
-,TRBV5-8,-,TRBJ1-4,TGTGCCAGCAGGGGCGGTGTTAGTGAAAAACTGTTTTTT,CASRGGVSEKLFF
-,TRBV4-1,-,TRBJ1-3,TGCGCCAGCAGCCAGCCTCTTACCTCTGGAAACACCATATATTTT,CASSQPLTSGNTIYF
TRBD1,TRBV5-6,-,TRBJ1-5,TGTGCCAGCAGCGTTCTGAGAGGTAGAGGGGGCGTCAATCAGCCCCAGCATTTT,CASSVLRGRGGVNQPQHF
-,TRBV27,-,TRBJ2-7,TGTGCCAGCAGTGAGCCCGGGAGACCGTACGAGCAGTACTTC,CASSEPGRPYEQYF
TRBD2,TRBV7-2,-,TRBJ2-7,TGTGCCAGCAGCTTAGTGGGAGGGTACGAGCAGTACTTC,CASSLVGGYEQYF
-,TRBV5-5,-,TRBJ2-6,TGTGCCAGCAGCTTGGCCGACAGCTCTGGGGCCAACGTCCTGACTTTC,CASSLADSSGANVLTF
-,TRBV10-2,few,TRBJ1-5,TGCGCCAGCAGTGGGGGGCTTAGCAATCAGCCCCAGCATTTT,CASSGGLSNQPQHF
TRBD2,TRBV2,once,TRBJ2-4,TGTGCCAGCAGTGAAGGGAGGGAGCGGGGACAGTACTTC,CASSEGRERGQYF
-,TRBV23-1,-,TRBJ1-2,TGCGCCAGCCTAGCCCCCACAGAGCCCTTTCATGGCTACACCTTC,CASLAPTEPFHGYTF
-,TRBV5-5,-,TRBJ2-5,TGTGCCAGCAGCGACAGGCGGACCGTCGTAGAGACCCAGTACTTC,CASSDRRTVVETQYF
TRBD2,TRBV11-2,-,TRBJ2-5,TGTGCCAGCAGCTTAGCATTATCGGGGGGCCAAGAGACCCAGTACTTC,CASSLALSGGQETQYF
TRBD1,TRBV7-2,-,TRBJ2-7,TGTGCCAGCAGCTTAGGACAGGGAGCCCCCTACGAACAGTACTTC,CASSLGQGAPYEQYF
-,TRBV30,-,TRBJ1-3,TGTGCCTGGGGCAGGAACACCATATATTTT,CAWGRNTIYF
-,TRBV5-4,-,TRBJ2-7,TGTGCCAGCAGCTTGTGGTCACAGAACTACGAGCAGTACTTC,CASSLWSQNYEQYF
-,TRBV6-5,-,TRBJ2-1,TGTGCCAGCAGTTTAGCGGCGGGGTCCTATGGCAATGAGCAGTTCTTC,CASSLAAGSYGNEQFF
-,TRBV4-1,-,TRBJ1-3,TGCGCCAGCAGCCAAGTGGACTCTTTCACGGGAAACACCATATATTTT,CASSQVDSFTGNTIYF
TRBD2,TRBV6-1,-,TRBJ2-5,TGTGCCACCAGCCTAGCGGGGGAGACCCAGTACTTC,CATSLAGETQYF
TRBD2,TRBV2,-,TRBJ2-6,TGTGCCAGCAGTGCAGCGGGAATAGGTGGGGCCAACGTCCTGACTTTC,CASSAAGIGGANVLTF
-,TRBV19,-,TRBJ1-5,TGTGCCAGTAGTAACTTGGGAGTGGGTCAGCCCCAGCATTTT,CASSNLGVGQPQHF
-,TRBV5-1,-,TRBJ2-3,TGCGCCAGCAGCTCGGGGGGCTCAGATACGCAGTATTTT,CASSSGGSDTQYF
-,TRBV14,once,TRBJ1-6,TGTGCCAACCCGGAGAGGGGGGGCTCCTATAATTCACCCCTCCACTTT,CANPERGGSYNSPLHF
TRBD1,TRBV2,-,TRBJ1-2,TGTGCCAGCAGTGAAGCAGGGGCCGTAGGGGGCCTCTATGGCTACACCTTC,CASSEAGAVGGLYGYTF
-,TRBV6-5,-,TRBJ1-3,TGTGCCAGCAGTTATGATCATGGAAACACCATATATTTT,CASSYDHGNTIYF
TRBD1,TRBV10-3,once,TRBJ2-2,TGTGCCATCAGTGCTAGGGGGCAGAACACCGGGGAGCTGTTTTTT,CAISARGQNTGELFF
TRBD1,TRBV23-1,-,TRBJ2-3,TGCGCCAGCAGCTGGACAGGGCTGAACACAGATACGCAGTATTTT,CASSWTGLNTDTQYF
TRBD1,TRBV12-5,-,TRBJ1-5,TGTGCTAGTGGTTTGGTAAGGGGGCTCAATCAGCCCCAGCATTTT,CASGLVRGLNQPQHF
TRBD2,TRBV2,-,TRBJ2-1,TGTGCCAGCATGCCCACTAGCGGGGCCTACAATGAGCAGTTCTTC,CASMPTSGAYNEQFF
-,TRBV5-1,-,TRBJ1-1,TGCGCCAGCAGCTTGGTAAGTGGTCCCATGAACACTGAAGCTTTCTTT,CASSLVSGPMNTEAFF
-,TRBV11-2,-,TRBJ2-2,TGTGCCAGCAGCTTAAAAGGGGCGGTCGGGGAGCTGTTTTTT,CASSLKGAVGELFF
TRBD2,TRBV7-2,-,TRBJ2-3,TGTGCCAGCAGCCCTCGGGGGGCTAGCGGGGTGGTGGATACGCAGTATTTT,CASSPRGASGVVDTQYF
-,TRBV7-6,-,TRBJ2-2,TGTGCCAGCAGCTTAAGGGGCGACGGGGTCACCGGGGAGCTGTTTTTT,CASSLRGDGVTGELFF
-,TRBV5-1,-,TRBJ1-3,TGCGCCAGCAGCTTCATCGACAGGCGACACTCTGGAAACACCATATATTTT,CASSFIDRRHSGNTIYF
TRBD1,TRBV19,-,TRBJ1-2,TGTGCCAGTAGGGAACAGGGGGCTCTAGGTGGCTACACCTTC,CASREQGALGGYTF
-,TRBV5-4,-,TRBJ1-1,TGTGCCAGCAGCTCCCAGGGGCTGAACACTGAAGCTTTCTTT,CASSSQGLNTEAFF
-,TRBV30,-,TRBJ1-5,TGTGCCTGGTCCCCGGGAAATCAGCCCCAGCATTTT,CAWSPGNQPQHF
-,TRBV7-2,-,TRBJ1-1,TGTGCCAGCAGCTTAGGTCAGGGATTGAGGAACACTGAAGCTTTCTTT,CASSLGQGLRNTEAFF